This T cell receptor (beta chain) was identified during a study of Graves' ophthalmopathy and Graves' hyperthyroidism. Amplification of the TCR beta CDR3 regions used RNA transcripts (as template). Following a first-round RT-PCR that used HTBI primers, a second-round multiplex PCR was carried out. MiXCR, run by TCRdb on the multiplex PCR reads, gives a single entry per CDR3 protein. This sample has 300,000 or so distinct CDR3 sequences, with about a sixth found just once. Sequencing was carried out using peripheral blood. The TCR originated in an adult man with Graves' ophthalmopathy.

This chain's CDR3 is CAWSVEGAIQETQYF. The CDR3 coding sequence is TGTGCCTGGAGTGTGGAGGGGGCAATTCAAGAGACCCAGTACTTC. V is TRBV30 and J is TRBJ2-5, with D maybe TRBD1 (7 bases). V lost 0 bases and J 2 bases, leaving 13 bases between the germline ends. The V gene's germline CDR1 is GTSNPN and CDR2 SVGIG (reference sequence). CDR3 length: 15 residues.